This record covers a single T cell receptor beta chain. The data were produced by immunoSEQ multiplex PCR, yet TCRdb's version contains in-frame clones alone and is incomplete. The sample contains about 390,000 clones, just under 90% of which appear only once. This sample is drawn from a study of blood T cell repertoires in COVID-19. Germline values: CDR1 MNHNS, CDR2 SASEGT. The CDR3 runs to 17 residues. With 4 bases clipped from V and 7 bases from J, the junction kept 11 bases outside the gene matches. Sequencing input: PBMCs or T cells enriched from blood (not recorded which). The chain employs TRBV6-1 and TRBJ1-5; 12 bases are a match to TRBD1. The sequence was obtained from a woman between 45 and 60 years old who had recovered from COVID-19. The CDR3, as DNA: TGTGCCAGCAGTGCCCAACTCCCGGGACAGGGGGCCCAGCCCCAGCATTTT. Its protein is CASSAQLPGQGAQPQHF.